The clone carrying this T cell receptor (beta chain) occurred once. Germline V gene lookup returns CDR1 SGHRS and CDR2 YFSETQ. This CDR3 contains 16 residues. With V trimmed by 10 bases and J by 0 bases, 14 bases remained unmatched. Unsorted bulk tissue (roughly 17-34 mg) underwent RNA and DNA co-extraction. This record comes from a study of tumor-infiltrating lymphocytes in primary liver carcinoma. Total RNA amounting to 500 ng was the source from which TCR beta cDNA was made with a constant-region primer. Employing slightly modified ARM-PCR, three nested multiplex PCR rounds were run, and these gave rise to the TCR beta libraries. Investigators reported that the first two PCR rounds, at 10 cycles each, used TRBV1-TRBV30 forward primers with a C-beta reverse primer. TCRdb reanalysed the multiplex PCR reads using MiXCR and keeps one entry per CDR3 protein. The data contain tens of thousands of distinct CDR3 sequences, 75% to 80% of them singletons.

This chain joins TRBV5-1 and TRBJ1-1; 8 nucleotides align to TRBD1. The clonotype was recovered from a man aged 40-49 years with primary liver carcinoma and hepatitis B virus infection. The sample was liver tumor tissue from sampling region 3. Subset given: tumor region T3, left-lateral pole. The CDR3 protein is CAGSLWDRNMNTEAFF. CDR3 nucleotides: TGCGCCGGTAGCTTATGGGACAGGAACATGAACACTGAAGCTTTCTTT.